The clone carrying this T cell receptor (beta chain) was seen at least ten times. Its target is unknown. The researchers produced TCR beta cDNA from roughly 500 ng total RNA with a constant-region primer. Libraries for TCR beta were built through three nested multiplex PCR rounds, which together made up a slightly modified ARM-PCR procedure. TCRdb re-analysed the multiplex PCR reads in MiXCR, keeping a single row per CDR3 protein. The sample contains 100,000 or so distinct CDR3 sequences, around 71% of which appear only once. It was from roughly 20-30 mg of unsorted bulk tissue that RNA and DNA were co-extracted. Tumors were each sampled at five separate regions. Every tumor specimen contained over 85% viable tumor cells. These data are taken from a study of tumor-infiltrating lymphocytes in primary liver carcinoma. Looking at the study overall: Aged between 30 and 69 years, the patients were men and women.

General observations from the study: Present in all five tumor regions were only about 7-25% of the top clones.

This clonotype was sampled from a woman aged 60-75 years with primary liver carcinoma and hepatitis B virus infection. What was sequenced was liver tumor tissue from sampling region 2. Subset reported: tumor region T2, inferior pole.

The CDR3 nucleotides read TGTGCCAGCAGCAGAGCCGCCCTAGGGGAAGCTTTCTTT. It yields the protein CASSRAALGEAFF. The chain couples TRBV6-5 to TRBJ1-1; D is unresolved. The length of the CDR3 is 13 residues. The germline CDR1 and CDR2 sequences are MNHEY and SVGAGI. With 6 bases removed from V and 8 bases from J, the gap between germline ends came to 16 bases.